The clone carrying this TCR beta chain was seen more than once but under ten times. Participant age was roughly 18 to 100 years, and participants resided in about two dozen US areas. This sample is part of a study of blood T cell repertoires in COVID-19. Across the whole study: The United States, Italy and Spain supplied acute and convalescent COVID-19 samples. T cells, B-cell-depleted T cells, or PBMCs provided the cDNA or gDNA that served as material.

TCRdb keeps only in-frame clones here, not all; method: immunoSEQ multiplex PCR. The sample includes 330,000 or so clones, 70% to 90% seen only once; the top ten take roughly 2%. Germline V gene lookup returns CDR1 SGHRS and CDR2 YFSETQ. The CDR3 loop spans 16 amino acids. The trim removed 4 bases at V and 2 bases at J, leaving 9 bases unmatched. The V and J genes are TRBV5-1 and TRBJ1-1; 9 nucleotides match TRBD1. This TCR was sampled from a man aged 40-55 years in a cohort exposed to, infected with or recovered from COVID-19 (not recorded which). The sequencing input was PBMCs or T cells enriched from blood (not recorded which). This CDR3 reads CASSGTGGRANTEAFF. The CDR3 DNA follows: TGCGCCAGCAGCGGAACAGGGGGCCGAGCTAACACTGAAGCTTTCTTT. Based on the CDR3 plus reference TRBV5-1 and TRBJ1-1, the full variable domain is KAGVTQTPRYLIKTRGQQVTLSCSPISGHRSVSWYQQTPGQGLQFLFEYFSETQRNKGNFPGRFSGRQFSNSRSEMNVSTLELGDSALYLCASSGTGGRANTEAFFGQGTRLTVV.